This T cell receptor beta chain was observed in a study of control samples from healthy donors and cancer patients. Per germline, CDR1 SGHKS and CDR2 YYEKEE (reference sequence). Trimming removed 4 bases at V and 8 bases at J, with 19 bases between. The length of the CDR3 is 15 residues. TCRdb keeps only in-frame clones here, not all; method: immunoSEQ multiplex PCR. The sample records about 100,000 clones, around 89% being singletons. The sample comprised blood. The rearrangement joins TRBV5-5 to TRBJ2-4, with TRBD2 as a possible D gene (7 bases). This receptor was identified in a man aged 25-40 years in good health. CDR3 bases: TGTGCCAGCAGCCCTATCCAAACAGGGAGGGACATTCAGTACTTC. It specifies CASSPIQTGRDIQYF.